Presented here are 26 T cell receptor beta chains from one specimen sequenced in a study of blood T cell repertoires in COVID-19. Using immunoSEQ multiplex PCR, the repertoire was profiled, and TCRdb retains in-frame clones only, with some absent. The sample records 150,000 to 200,000 clones, around four fifths being singletons. Sequencing was done on a sample of peripheral blood. The source is a man aged 70-80 years with acute or convalescent COVID-19.

The chain recombines TRBV27 with TRBJ2-7, with 8 nucleotides matching TRBD2. The trim removed 10 bases at V and 3 bases at J, leaving 8 bases unmatched. The CDR3 is 13 residues long. Germline values: CDR1 MNHEY, CDR2 SMNVEV (reference sequence). The CDR3 DNA is TGTGCCACCTGGAGGGCGGGGGGCTACGAGCAGTACTTC. Its protein product is CATWRAGGYEQYF.

The chain combines TRBV29-1 with TRBJ2-7, with unresolved D. CDR3 size: 15 residues. Germline CDR1 and CDR2: SQVTM and ANQGSEA. V was pared by 4 bases and J by 2 bases, with 18 bases between. The DNA of the CDR3 is TGCAGCGTTGTATACTCTGGGCAGCCGCCCTACGAGCAGTACTTC. Translating gives CSVVYSGQPPYEQYF.

The chain's CDR3 is CASSQGLPGLAGDPVRTQYF. CDR3 nucleotides: TGTGCCAGCAGCCAAGGACTACCGGGACTAGCGGGGGACCCGGTTCGGACCCAGTACTTC. The chain employs TRBV3-1 (or the pseudogene TRBV3-2) and TRBJ2-5; 14 bases are a match to TRBD2. The V gene's germline CDR1 is LGHDT and CDR2 YNNKEL (reference sequence). Losses at the gene ends were 1 base for V and 7 bases for J; bases not matched to a gene: 17. The CDR3 extends over 20 amino acids.

The rearrangement links TRBV27 to TRBJ2-5; D ambiguous. The V end was cut by 5 bases, the J end by 5 bases, with 9 bases between. The CDR3 runs to 12 residues. The V gene's germline CDR1 is MNHEY and CDR2 SMNVEV (reference sequence). In DNA form, the CDR3 reads TGTGCCAGCAGTCCCCTCGGGGAGACCCAGTACTTC. As protein: CASSPLGETQYF.

This chain connects TRBV7-2 to TRBJ2-5, with D perhaps TRBD2 (6 bases). The length of the CDR3 is 14 residues. Per germline, CDR1 SGHTA and CDR2 FQGNSA. V gave up 4 bases and J gave up 4 bases, with 13 bases separating them. Here the CDR3 reads CASSSQRVSETQYF. The CDR3 region has the DNA TGTGCCAGCAGCTCCCAGCGGGTTTCAGAGACCCAGTACTTC.

The CDR3 nucleotides read TGTGCCAGCAGTATCAGACAGTCTGAAGCTTTCTTT. Amino acids: CASSIRQSEAFF. The chain recombines TRBV12-3 or TRBV12-4 with TRBJ1-1; D possibly corresponds to TRBD1 (5 bases). There are 12 residues in the CDR3. Trimming stripped 5 bases from V and 6 bases from J, with 10 bases between.

The genes are TRBV6-2 or TRBV6-3 and TRBJ1-6; D is perhaps TRBD1 (5 bases). The CDR3 is 15 amino acids. The germline CDR1 and CDR2 sequences are MNHEY and SVGEGT. V lost 5 bases, J lost 7 bases, and 15 bases lay in between. CDR3 sequence reads: CASSPRTRANSPLHF. DNA for the CDR3: TGTGCCAGCAGTCCCCGGACAAGGGCAAATTCACCCCTCCACTTT.

The chain joins TRBV28 to TRBJ1-2, with TRBD1 as a possible D gene (5 bases). The germline V and J ends were trimmed by 7 bases and 4 bases, with 10 bases remaining between them. Looked up from germline, CDR1 is MDHEN and CDR2 is SYDVKM. This CDR3 contains 12 residues. The DNA for the CDR3 is TGTGCCAGCACCAAGGACATCTATGGCTACACCTTC. Amino acid sequence: CASTKDIYGYTF.

This clone was observed once. This chain joins TRBV4-3 and TRBJ1-2; 9 nucleotides match TRBD1. The CDR3 has 15 amino acids. Germline V gene data show CDR1 as LGHNA and CDR2 as YSLEER. Trimming at V came to 1 base and at J to 6 bases, leaving 6 bases not matched to a gene. The CDR3 bases are TGCGCCAGCAGCCAAGGGGACAGGGTGACTCATGGCTACACCTTC. Translation: CASSQGDRVTHGYTF.

This clone occurred a few times. The chain has TRBV28 and TRBJ2-3; 7 bases match TRBD2. CDR3 length: 16 amino acids. The junction had 9 bases not matched to a gene; V was cut back by 2 bases and J by 4 bases. Germline V gene data show CDR1 as MDHEN and CDR2 as SYDVKM. DNA for the CDR3: TGTGCCAGCAGTTTAATTGTGGGAGGGCGCTCAGATACGCAGTATTTT. Its protein product is CASSLIVGGRSDTQYF. The whole variable domain, filled in from reference TRBV28 and TRBJ2-3, reads DVKVTQSSRYLVKRTGEKVFLECVQDMDHENMFWYRQDPGLGLRLIYFSYDVKMKEKGDIPEGYSVSREKKERFSLILESASTNQTSMYLCASSLIVGGRSDTQYFGPGTRLTVL.

The J gene is TRBJ2-2, the V gene TRBV5-1; tentatively, D is TRBD1 (6 bases). Trimming stripped 0 bases from V and 2 bases from J, with 11 bases between. Germline V gives CDR1 SGHRS, CDR2 YFSETQ. This CDR3 is built from 16 residues. CDR3 sequence: CASSLGAGDNTGELFF. The DNA of the CDR3 is TGCGCCAGCAGCTTGGGGGCAGGGGACAACACCGGGGAGCTGTTTTTT.

The rearrangement uses TRBV19 and TRBJ2-2; D gene unclear. The CDR3 is 13 amino acids. The germline V and J ends were trimmed by 8 bases and 1 base, with 8 bases remaining between them. Looked up from germline, CDR1 is LNHDA and CDR2 is SQIVND (reference sequence). The CDR3 DNA follows: TGTGCCAGTGAGGAAGGGAACACCGGGGAGCTGTTTTTT. As protein: CASEEGNTGELFF.

The CDR3 is CASSLRPGQGNTEAFF. CDR3 coding DNA: TGTGCCAGCAGCTTGCGTCCGGGACAGGGTAACACTGAAGCTTTCTTT. This chain uses TRBV14 with TRBJ1-1; 9 positions match TRBD1. This CDR3 has 16 residues. Germline V CDR1 and CDR2: SGHDN, FVKESK. V shed 5 bases and J 2 bases; nucleotides not matched to a gene: 9.

The rearrangement joins TRBV27 to TRBJ1-5, with 8 bases matching TRBD1. Trimming removed 8 bases from V and 5 bases from J; junction bases left unmatched: 5. Germline V gene data show CDR1 as MNHEY and CDR2 as SMNVEV (reference sequence). The CDR3 runs 13 residues. DNA of the CDR3: TGTGCCAGCCGGGACAGGTCGGATCAGCCCCAGCATTTT. This sequence encodes CASRDRSDQPQHF.

CDR3 coding DNA: TGCGCCAGCAGCTCGGACAGGGTACGACCCTACGAGCAGTACTTC. It specifies CASSSDRVRPYEQYF. The chain uses TRBV5-1 and TRBJ2-7, with 8 bases lining up with TRBD1. This CDR3 is 15 amino acids long. V dropped 3 bases and J dropped 2; count of bases not matched to a gene: 7. Germline-derived CDR1 and CDR2 are SGHRS and YFSETQ.

The J gene is TRBJ1-2, the V gene TRBV5-5; TRBD1 matches 7 bases. Germline trimming cut 4 bases from V and 5 bases from J; bases unmatched to any gene: 2. The CDR3 covers 12 residues. CDR1 and CDR2 from the germline V gene are SGHKS and YYEKEE (reference sequence). The CDR3 coding sequence is TGTGCCAGCAGCCCCAGGGGGTATGGCTACACCTTC. It translates to CASSPRGYGYTF.

This clone was observed a single time. This chain uses TRBV11-2 with TRBJ2-3; 7 bases fit TRBD1. V trimming: 0 bases; J trimming: 5 bases; junction bases outside the gene matches: 5. The CDR3 is 15 amino acids. Germline V CDR1 and CDR2: SGHAT, FQNNGV. The CDR3 nucleotides read TGTGCCAGCAGCTTAGAAGGGGCAGGGGGAGATACGCAGTATTTT. This translates into CASSLEGAGGDTQYF.

This clone was observed a single time. The CDR3 sequence: CASSTGVSSTDTQYF. Written as DNA, the CDR3 is TGTGCCAGTAGCACAGGGGTGTCGAGCACAGATACGCAGTATTTT. This sequence joins TRBV19 and TRBJ2-3; TRBD1 aligns across 7 bases. The CDR3 is 15 residues long. CDR1 is LNHDA and CDR2 is SQIVND in the germline V gene (reference sequence). Trimming took 6 bases from V and 0 from J; bases not matched to a gene: 6.

The rearrangement links TRBV5-4 to TRBJ2-5; maybe TRBD1 (5 bases). Germline V lookup: CDR1 SGHNT, CDR2 YYREEE (reference sequence). V dropped 0 bases and J dropped 4 bases, with 10 bases sitting between them. This CDR3 contains 14 residues. The CDR3: CASSLGQRGETQYF. CDR3 in DNA: TGTGCCAGCAGCTTGGGACAGCGCGGAGAGACCCAGTACTTC.

The sample holds one count of this clone. The chain is built from TRBV9 and TRBJ2-3, with 8 bases matching TRBD2. The CDR3 runs to 16 residues. Germline-derived CDR1 and CDR2 are SGDLS and YYNGEE. V lost 4 bases, J lost 1 base, and 8 bases stayed unmatched. The CDR3 loop is CASSPDTSGGTDTQYF. CDR3 DNA: TGTGCCAGCAGCCCCGATACTAGCGGAGGCACAGATACGCAGTATTTT.

The chain couples TRBV6-6 to TRBJ1-1; the D is unclear. Trimming cost V 6 bases and J 3 bases, with 17 bases left between them. There are 15 residues in the CDR3. Germline CDR1 MNHNY, CDR2 SVGAGI (reference sequence). CDR3 sequence: CASRPRAAGDTEAFF. The CDR3 DNA sequence: TGTGCCAGCAGGCCCCGGGCAGCCGGGGACACTGAAGCTTTCTTT.

V and J are TRBV6-5 and TRBJ1-2; D is possibly TRBD1 (6 bases). V was shortened by 7 bases and J by 4 bases, with 13 bases between the two germline ends. This CDR3 has 13 amino acids. CDR1 is MNHEY, CDR2 SVGAGI, per germline. The chain's CDR3 is CASKQGIPYGYTF. The CDR3 DNA reads as TGTGCCAGCAAACAGGGCATCCCCTATGGCTACACCTTC.

V usage is TRBV5-1 and J usage is TRBJ2-7; 9 bases match TRBD1. This CDR3 is 14 amino acids long. J was trimmed by 4 bases and V by 5 bases; bases with no gene match: 7. CDR1 SGHRS and CDR2 YFSETQ come from the germline V gene. In nucleotides, the CDR3 is TGCGCCAGCAGAAACCCGGGACAGGGTTACGAGCAGTACTTC. Its translation is CASRNPGQGYEQYF.

This clone came up once. The chain has TRBV19 and TRBJ2-6, with TRBD1 matching 9 bases. CDR3 length: 16 amino acids. After removal of 6 bases from V and 2 bases from J, the junction contained 5 bases not matched to a gene. Germline CDR1 is LNHDA and CDR2 is SQIVND (reference sequence). The CDR3: CASRPGQGPGANVLTF. The CDR3 DNA follows: TGTGCCAGTAGGCCGGGACAGGGTCCTGGGGCCAACGTCCTGACTTTC.

The sample holds a few counts of this clone. The chain combines TRBV10-3 with TRBJ1-1, with D possibly being TRBD1 (6 bases). V gave up 10 bases and J gave up 1 base, with 22 bases separating them. This CDR3 is built from 16 residues. Germline V gene data show CDR1 as ENHRY and CDR2 as SYGVKD. The CDR3 here is CATKAGQPLENTEAFF. For the CDR3, the DNA is TGTGCCACAAAAGCCGGACAGCCCCTCGAGAACACTGAAGCTTTCTTT.

The chain is built from TRBV2 and TRBJ2-1; TRBD2 matches 14 bases. After removal of 2 bases from V and 4 bases from J, the junction contained 7 bases not matched to a gene. Germline CDR1 SNHLY, CDR2 FYNNEI. The CDR3 extends over 18 amino acids. The DNA for the CDR3 is TGTGCCAGCAGTGAATCGCGACTAGCGGGAGGGGGATACAATGAGCAGTTCTTC. It codes for CASSESRLAGGGYNEQFF.